Listed below are T cell receptor beta chains from one sample, sequenced in a study of OX40 agonist ivuxolimab in advanced cancers. Profiling relied on immunoSEQ multiplex PCR, and the TCRdb table lists in-frame clones only, not all of them. The sample lists 70,000 to 80,000 clones; 92% were seen once. The specimen comprised CD4+ or CD8+ T cells sorted from blood, sampled in a trial of the OX40 agonist ivuxolimab. Receptor source: an adult with an advanced solid tumor such as melanoma, head and neck, liver or kidney cancer. Both conserved end residues are part of each CDR3.

V: TRBV19; J: TRBJ1-3; CDR3: CASSIGGNGNTIYF
V: TRBV18; J: TRBJ1-2; CDR3: CATSPGRDYGYTF
V: TRBV7-9; J: TRBJ1-1; CDR3: CASSSTDRQNTEAFF
V: TRBV6-5; J: TRBJ1-4; CDR3: CASRPNRVGEKLFF
V: TRBV7-2; J: TRBJ2-5; CDR3: CASSLVGTGGGETQYF
V: TRBV5-1; J: TRBJ2-1; CDR3: CASSLGTSGRNEQFF
V: TRBV7-9; J: TRBJ1-2; CDR3: CASSLSSAANYGYTF
V: TRBV10-3; J: TRBJ2-3; CDR3: CAISERTGSDTQYF
V: TRBV9; J: TRBJ2-1; CDR3: CASSVAPFGGQSFEQFF
V: TRBV18; J: TRBJ1-5; CDR3: CASSPRLGGNQPQHF
V: TRBV10-1; J: TRBJ2-7; CDR3: CASSDSLAGASYEQYF
V: TRBV11-2; J: TRBJ2-3; CDR3: CASSLDQGFLSTDTQYF
V: TRBV18; J: TRBJ2-7; CDR3: CASSPPAEGEQYF
V: TRBV7-9; J: TRBJ2-1; CDR3: CASSTGLAGVSEQFF
V: TRBV28; J: TRBJ1-5; CDR3: CATNKNQPQHF
V: TRBV27; J: TRBJ1-1; CDR3: CASSNRDRGISLAFF
V: TRBV27; J: TRBJ2-1; CDR3: CASSLGTGGYNEQFF
V: TRBV2; J: TRBJ2-7; CDR3: CASSELVDYEQYF
V: TRBV11-2; J: TRBJ2-5; CDR3: CASSPTGTREETQYF
V: TRBV11-2; J: TRBJ2-7; CDR3: CASSPYLIAGSYEQYF
V: TRBV4-1; J: TRBJ1-4; CDR3: CASSYGQGAPVAKLFF
V: TRBV5-4; J: TRBJ2-3; CDR3: CASRRTGFDADTQYF
V: TRBV5-1; J: TRBJ2-1; CDR3: CASSGGGNSYNEQFF
V: TRBV7-9; J: TRBJ1-2; CDR3: CASNHKETLPGGYTF
V: TRBV14; J: TRBJ2-2; CDR3: CASSKWTSYTGELFF
V: TRBV27; J: TRBJ1-4; CDR3: CASSLSGFEKLFF
V: TRBV10-3; J: TRBJ1-5; CDR3: CAISEGLSNQPQHF
V: TRBV2; J: TRBJ1-2; CDR3: CASRDTGQGRYGYTF
V: TRBV6-5; J: TRBJ2-7; CDR3: CASSYSIRTGREQYF
V: TRBV11-2; J: TRBJ2-7; CDR3: CASSLGRDGYEQYF
V: TRBV5-1; J: TRBJ2-1; CDR3: CASSLGLLSHEQFF
V: TRBV18; J: TRBJ2-7; CDR3: CASGIAGAYEQYF
V: TRBV25-1; J: TRBJ2-1; CDR3: CASTPGGVANEQFF
V: TRBV7-8; J: TRBJ2-3; CDR3: CASSSQGTDTQYF
V: TRBV7-9; J: TRBJ2-7; CDR3: CASSPGTGSSYEQYF
V: TRBV5-1; J: TRBJ2-5; CDR3: CASSWRDQETQYF
V: TRBV5-1; J: TRBJ2-5; CDR3: CASSLGFTSGATQYF
V: TRBV4-2; J: TRBJ1-5; CDR3: CASSQGAGYNSNQPQHF